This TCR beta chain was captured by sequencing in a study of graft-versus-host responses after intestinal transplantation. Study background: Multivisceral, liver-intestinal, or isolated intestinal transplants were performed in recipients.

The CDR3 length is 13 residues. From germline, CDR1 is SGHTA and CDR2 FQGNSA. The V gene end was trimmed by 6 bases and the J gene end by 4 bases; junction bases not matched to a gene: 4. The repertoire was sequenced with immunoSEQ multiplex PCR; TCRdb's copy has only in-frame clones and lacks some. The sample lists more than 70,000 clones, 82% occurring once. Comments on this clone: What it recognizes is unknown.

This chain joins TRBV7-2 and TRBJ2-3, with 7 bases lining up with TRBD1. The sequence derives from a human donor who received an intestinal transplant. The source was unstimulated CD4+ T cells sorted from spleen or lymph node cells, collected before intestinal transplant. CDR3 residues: CASSRTGADTQYF. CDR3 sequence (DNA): TGTGCCAGCAGTCGCACAGGGGCAGATACGCAGTATTTT. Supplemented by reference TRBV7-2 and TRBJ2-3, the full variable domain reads GAGVSQSPSNKVTEKGKDVELRCDPISGHTALYWYRQSLGQGLEFLIYFQGNSAPDKSGLPSDRFSAERTGGSVSTLTIQRTQQEDSAVYLCASSRTGADTQYFGPGTRLTVL.